The present T cell receptor (beta chain) was sequenced within a study of shared clonotypes between healthy human individuals. After removal of 4 bases from V and 6 bases from J, the junction contained 6 bases not matched to a gene. Germline-derived CDR1 and CDR2 are SNHLY and FYNNEI. The CDR3 has 16 residues. In this sample, this clone turned up once. Its antigen is not known. Authors' data handling: ImmunoSEQ output held junction-only sequences without quality scores, so filtering differed. Sequencing was performed with immunoSEQ multiplex PCR; in TCRdb, only in-frame clones are kept and a portion is missing. That table is the source of V, J and clone size, and D and trimming were worked out from the DNA. The sample lists under 1,100,000 clones; around 74% were seen once. Findings and limits, study-wide: Some naive CD4 clonotypes, roughly 4.5%, turned up in common across a handful of donors. Generation probabilities were higher for clonotypes shared across all four sorted-subset donors than for unshared ones. Naive subsets generally had larger estimated richness than memory subsets.

The specimen was memory CD4+ T cells sorted from blood. Subset defined: CD45RA-negative fraction. This rearrangement joins TRBV2 to TRBJ2-7, with 16 bases lining up with TRBD2. The TCR originated in a man aged 18 to 30 in good health. CDR3 coding DNA: TGTGCCAGCAGTGCGGGGACTAGCGGGAGGGCGGGCGAGCAGTACTTC. This translates into CASSAGTSGRAGEQYF.